This T cell receptor beta chain was sequenced during a study of blood T cell repertoires in COVID-19. Original processing methods: Reference gene primer amplification gave estimated nucleated cell counts. Sequenced by immunoSEQ multiplex PCR; TCRdb stores in-frame clones only, minus some. That table furnishes V, J and clone size, whereas the DNA furnished D and trimming. The table includes 160,000 or so clones, over 75% detected once. V lost 4 bases, J lost 6 bases, and 8 bases stayed unmatched. The CDR3 has 15 amino acids. The germline V gene encodes CDR1 MNHEY and CDR2 SVGAGI. Material for sequencing was peripheral blood. This TCR derives from a man in his sixties with active or convalescent COVID-19. The chain is built from TRBV6-5 and TRBJ2-1, with 8 nucleotides matching TRBD1. Here the CDR3 reads CASSWTGTGLNEQFF. DNA of the CDR3: TGTGCCAGCAGTTGGACCGGGACAGGACTCAATGAGCAGTTCTTC.